This T cell receptor beta chain was documented in a study of shared clonotypes between healthy human individuals. Generated by immunoSEQ multiplex PCR, the TCRdb table keeps only in-frame clones and is missing some. The sample shows millions of clones, approximately 95% of them seen only once. The material sequenced was naive CD4+ T cells from PBMCs. Noted subset: CD45RA+ positively selected. This sequence originates from a man aged 18 to 30 in good health. Some clones in this sample may be carry-over from other donors' samples.

CDR3 sequence (DNA): TGTGCCAGCAGCCGTGACGGATTAACTAATGAAAAACTGTTTTTT. Residues: CASSRDGLTNEKLFF. The V call is TRBV7-2, the J call TRBJ1-4, with D hard to call. CDR3 length: 15 amino acids. Trimming took off 5 bases at V and 1 base at J, with 11 bases between the two ends. The V gene's germline CDR1 is SGHTA and CDR2 FQGNSA. The whole variable domain, remainder taken from reference TRBV7-2 and TRBJ1-4, is GAGVSQSPSNKVTEKGKDVELRCDPISGHTALYWYRQSLGQGLEFLIYFQGNSAPDKSGLPSDRFSAERTGGSVSTLTIQRTQQEDSAVYLCASSRDGLTNEKLFFGSGTQLSVL.